This T cell receptor (beta chain) is from a study of blood T cells in healthy people across ages. The second PCR ran about 7 to 12 cycles with a sample-barcoded 5' primer and J-beta primers. TCRdb reprocessed the 5' RACE reads via MiXCR and lists one record per CDR3 protein. Of more than 1,000,000 distinct CDR3 sequences detected, approximately 25% appear once; the ten largest clones hold around 0.75%. The CDR3 loop spans 16 amino acids. Trimming took off 6 bases at V and 0 bases at J, with 15 bases between the two ends. Germline V gives CDR1 MNHNS, CDR2 SASEGT. This clonotype has more than one count but fewer than ten. Per-sample yields of isolated PBMCs were at least 6 million. This sample was shared with a second study, whose subject was T cells of mothers and their children.

Sequencing was done on a sample of blood. The TCR originated in a girl aged 2-10 years in good health. The chain has TRBV6-1 and TRBJ2-1; D might be TRBD2 (5 bases). The CDR3 reads CASRGGMGYSYNEQFF. CDR3 DNA: TGTGCCAGCAGAGGAGGTATGGGCTACTCCTACAATGAGCAGTTCTTC.